Listed here are 18 T cell receptor beta chains from one sample, sequenced in a study of shared clonotypes between healthy human individuals. The assay was immunoSEQ multiplex PCR, and TCRdb's table has in-frame clones only and misses some. The sample consists of approximately 1,500,000 clones, around 97% of them appearing once. Sequencing input: naive CD4+ T cells sorted from blood. Sample subset: CD45RA+ positively selected. The origin of the receptors is a man aged 25 to 40 in good health.

This chain uses TRBV5-8 with TRBJ2-2; 7 bases are shared with TRBD1. With 2 bases clipped from V and 4 bases from J, the junction kept 5 bases outside the gene matches. This CDR3 has 15 residues. Per germline, CDR1 SGHTS and CDR2 YDEGEE. CDR3 DNA sequence: TGTGCCAGCAGCTTACCTACAGGGGTCACCGGGGAGCTGTTTTTT. This codes for CASSLPTGVTGELFF.

The genes are TRBV19 and TRBJ2-7, with D possibly being TRBD2 (5 bases). This CDR3 is built from 14 residues. V lost 5 bases, J lost 4 bases, and 15 bases lay in between. Germline V gene data show CDR1 as LNHDA and CDR2 as SQIVND (reference sequence). CDR3 DNA sequence: TGTGCCAGTAGTCGCAGGAGAGAGGGTTACGAGCAGTACTTC. Translated: CASSRRREGYEQYF.

The V and J genes are TRBV28 and TRBJ1-5; D is uncertain. Germline CDR1 and CDR2: MDHEN and SYDVKM. The ends were cut back, 5 bases at V and 6 bases at J, with 11 bases in the middle. The CDR3 has 13 amino acids. The CDR3 protein is CASSLEGVQPQHF. The CDR3 DNA follows: TGTGCCAGCAGTCTGGAGGGCGTTCAGCCCCAGCATTTT.

This clone was picked up one time. V usage is TRBV5-4 and J usage is TRBJ2-3, with 15 bases lining up with TRBD2. Germline CDR1 is SGHNT and CDR2 is YYREEE (reference sequence). The CDR3 sequence is 17 residues long. With V trimmed by 4 bases and J by 4 bases, 7 bases remained unmatched. The CDR3 reads CASSPGLAGGKADTQYF. DNA of the CDR3: TGTGCCAGCAGCCCTGGACTAGCGGGAGGGAAGGCAGATACGCAGTATTTT.

The chain couples TRBV7-2 to TRBJ2-1; 11 nucleotides line up with TRBD2. The V segment lost 0 bases and the J segment 8 bases; nucleotides outside the gene matches: 6. The CDR3 spans 16 residues. Looked up from germline, CDR1 is SGHTA and CDR2 is FQGNSA. Here the CDR3 DNA reads TGTGCCAGCAGCTTAGCCGCTAGCGGGAGGTTGTATGAGCAGTTCTTC. It encodes CASSLAASGRLYEQFF. The full variable domain, in which reference TRBV7-2 and TRBJ2-1 provide the parts outside the CDR3, is GAGVSQSPSNKVTEKGKDVELRCDPISGHTALYWYRQSLGQGLEFLIYFQGNSAPDKSGLPSDRFSAERTGGSVSTLTIQRTQQEDSAVYLCASSLAASGRLYEQFFGPGTRLTVL.

Worth noting for this clone: The same CDR3 can be traced to other DNA sequences in this sample. The CDR3 loop reads CASSLTGANVLTF. The CDR3 bases are TGTGCCAGCAGCTTAACCGGGGCCAACGTCCTGACTTTC. The chain uses TRBV11-3 and TRBJ2-6; D uncertain. Per germline, CDR1 SGHNT and CDR2 YENEEA. Between the trimmed V and J ends, which lost 2 bases and 4 bases, there was a span of 3 bases. The CDR3 has 13 residues.

This chain links TRBV6-5 with TRBJ2-1; D assignment may be TRBD1 or TRBD2 (5 bases each). Germline loops: CDR1 MNHEY, CDR2 SVGAGI. The CDR3 loop spans 14 amino acids. V lost 2 bases, J lost 5 bases, and 10 bases lay in between. This CDR3 is CASSYGTANNEQFF. In DNA form, the CDR3 reads TGTGCCAGCAGTTACGGGACGGCTAACAATGAGCAGTTCTTC.

V is TRBV5-1 and J is TRBJ2-7, with 9 bases aligning to TRBD2. Germline loops: CDR1 SGHRS, CDR2 YFSETQ. The CDR3 sequence is 13 residues long. Trimming removed 3 bases from V and 7 bases from J; junction bases left unmatched: 5. The CDR3 nucleotides read TGCGCCAGCAGCTGGGGACTAGCCGGAGAGCAGTACTTC. Translating it yields CASSWGLAGEQYF.

The chain uses TRBV10-3 and TRBJ2-7, with 12 positions matching TRBD1. V was pared by 7 bases and J by 7 bases, with 8 bases of the junction left unmatched. Germline V gives CDR1 ENHRY, CDR2 SYGVKD. The CDR3 is made up of 14 amino acids. The CDR3 loop is CAIKTGQGAREQYF. The CDR3 DNA reads as TGTGCCATCAAGACGGGACAGGGGGCGCGTGAGCAGTACTTC.

This clone was seen only once. The V and J genes are TRBV6-5 and TRBJ2-7, with 9 bases aligning to TRBD2. V lost 6 bases, J lost 0 bases, and 6 bases stayed unmatched. Germline CDR1 is MNHEY and CDR2 is SVGAGI. The CDR3 extends over 15 amino acids. CDR3 sequence (DNA): TGTGCCAGCAGAAGGAGCGGGAGGAGCTCCTACGAGCAGTACTTC. This sequence encodes CASRRSGRSSYEQYF.

This clone was picked up one time. This chain uses TRBV5-1 with TRBJ1-1; possibly TRBD1 for D (5 bases). There are 15 residues in the CDR3. V shed 0 bases and J shed 4 bases, with 13 bases lying between them. CDR1 and CDR2 (germline): SGHRS, YFSETQ. CDR3: CASSLVGASGTEAFF. The DNA of the CDR3 is TGCGCCAGCAGCTTGGTCGGGGCTTCGGGCACTGAAGCTTTCTTT.

V is TRBV9 and J is TRBJ2-5, with TRBD2 identical over 11 bases. The CDR3 spans 17 residues. Germline loops: CDR1 SGDLS, CDR2 YYNGEE. The ends lost 1 base at V and 3 bases at J; junction bases unmatched: 8. This CDR3 reads CASSVSPGTSGEETQYF. The CDR3 bases are TGTGCCAGCAGCGTAAGCCCCGGGACTAGCGGAGAAGAGACCCAGTACTTC.

This clone has a handful of counts. The gene calls are TRBV30 and TRBJ1-5; 8 bases are a match to TRBD1. V lost 5 bases, J lost 3 bases, and 9 bases stayed unmatched. Germline V gene sequence: CDR1 GTSNPN, CDR2 SVGIG (reference sequence). The CDR3 covers 15 residues. CDR3 sequence: CAWGPGTGLNQPQHF. CDR3 nucleotides: TGTGCCTGGGGACCCGGGACAGGCCTCAATCAGCCCCAGCATTTT.

In the case of this clone: In the same sample, other DNA sequences code for this CDR3. V gene TRBV5-6 combines with J gene TRBJ2-2; D is ambiguous. This CDR3 region has 14 residues. The V gene's germline CDR1 is SGHDT and CDR2 YYEEEE. Between the trimmed V and J ends, which lost 0 bases and 2 bases, there was a span of 5 bases. CDR3 protein: CASSLGRNTGELFF. The CDR3 bases are TGTGCCAGCAGCTTGGGTCGCAACACCGGGGAGCTGTTTTTT.

This chain uses TRBV10-3 with TRBJ2-7; D may be TRBD1 (5 bases). The germline V gene encodes CDR1 ENHRY and CDR2 SYGVKD. This CDR3 contains 12 residues. The V gene lost 10 bases and the J gene lost 0 bases, with 10 bases spanning the gap. CDR3 in amino acids: CATRVSSYEQYF. The DNA for the CDR3 is TGTGCCACCAGGGTTAGCTCCTACGAGCAGTACTTC.

This chain links TRBV6-6 with TRBJ2-7, with 10 nucleotides matching TRBD1. The trim removed 6 bases at V and 6 bases at J, leaving 11 bases unmatched. Germline lookup yields CDR1 MNHNY and CDR2 SVGAGI (reference sequence). The length of the CDR3 is 15 residues. The CDR3 DNA reads TGTGCCAGCAGGAATCCGGGACAGGGGTCCCTCGAGCAGTACTTC. Translation gives CASRNPGQGSLEQYF.

This chain connects TRBV7-6 to TRBJ2-1; 7 nucleotides match TRBD2. The CDR3 runs 18 residues. V lost 4 bases, J lost 1 base, and 13 bases stayed unmatched. The V gene's germline CDR1 is SGHVS and CDR2 FNYEAQ. The chain's CDR3 is CASSSTPYGRMSYNEQFF. Written as DNA, the CDR3 is TGTGCCAGCAGCTCGACCCCCTACGGGAGGATGTCCTACAATGAGCAGTTCTTC.

The V call is TRBV5-8, the J call TRBJ1-5; TRBD1 agrees at 7 bases. Trimming removed 1 base from V and 4 bases from J; junction bases left unmatched: 5. In germline, CDR1 is SGHTS, CDR2 YDEGEE. This CDR3 has 15 residues. CDR3 sequence (DNA): TGTGCCAGCAGCTTGTTCAGGGGGTCTAATCAGCCCCAGCATTTT. It codes for CASSLFRGSNQPQHF.